This is a list of T cell receptor beta chains from one sample in a study of blood T cell repertoires in COVID-19. Sequencing used immunoSEQ multiplex PCR; TCRdb keeps in-frame clones, though not all of them. The sample includes about 160,000 clones, roughly 93% of them seen just once. Sequences were obtained from peripheral blood. The receptors originated from a man aged 18 to 30 with acute or convalescent COVID-19. Both conserved end residues are part of each CDR3. D genes are given only for firm matches. Rows give clone size only sometimes, using once, few, many, or a class for an expanded clone.

V gene: TRBV11-3
J gene: TRBJ2-1
D gene: -
clone size: -
CDR3 protein: CASSLGSSDEQFF
CDR3 DNA: TGTGCCAGCAGCTTGGGTAGCAGCGATGAGCAGTTCTTC

V gene: TRBV9
J gene: TRBJ1-3
D gene: TRBD1
clone size: -
CDR3 protein: CASSPRTGELGNTIYF
CDR3 DNA: TGTGCCAGCAGCCCCCGGACAGGGGAACTCGGAAACACCATATATTTT

V gene: TRBV12-3/TRBV12-4
J gene: TRBJ1-1
D gene: TRBD1
clone size: once
CDR3 protein: CASRFNRGTEAFF
CDR3 DNA: TGTGCCAGCAGGTTTAACAGGGGCACTGAAGCTTTCTTT

V gene: TRBV5-1
J gene: TRBJ2-7
D gene: -
clone size: -
CDR3 protein: CASSLRQGIENEQYF
CDR3 DNA: TGCGCCAGCAGCTTGAGGCAGGGAATAGAAAACGAGCAGTACTTC

V gene: TRBV27
J gene: TRBJ2-7
D gene: TRBD2
clone size: -
CDR3 protein: CASRYREEGGQQYF
CDR3 DNA: TGTGCCAGCAGATACCGGGAGGAGGGAGGGCAGCAGTACTTC

V gene: TRBV19
J gene: TRBJ1-6
D gene: -
clone size: -
CDR3 protein: CASSIGVSNSPLHF
CDR3 DNA: TGTGCCAGTAGTATCGGGGTGTCTAATTCACCCCTCCACTTT

V gene: TRBV7-9
J gene: TRBJ1-2
D gene: -
clone size: -
CDR3 protein: CASSLAPQGIFWYGYTF
CDR3 DNA: TGTGCCAGCAGCTTAGCTCCCCAGGGTATCTTTTGGTATGGCTACACCTTC

V gene: TRBV5-1
J gene: TRBJ1-4
D gene: TRBD1
clone size: -
CDR3 protein: CASSWGQGGQTTNEKLFF
CDR3 DNA: TGCGCCAGCAGCTGGGGACAGGGGGGACAAACGACTAATGAAAAACTGTTTTTT

V gene: TRBV27
J gene: TRBJ2-7
D gene: TRBD1
clone size: once
CDR3 protein: CASSFRGQGSYEQYF
CDR3 DNA: TGTGCCAGCAGTTTCAGGGGACAGGGGTCCTACGAGCAGTACTTC

V gene: TRBV12-3/TRBV12-4
J gene: TRBJ2-3
D gene: -
clone size: -
CDR3 protein: CASSLAETDTQYF
CDR3 DNA: TGTGCCAGCAGTTTAGCAGAGACAGATACGCAGTATTTT

V gene: TRBV5-1
J gene: TRBJ2-1
D gene: TRBD2
clone size: -
CDR3 protein: CASSAGLADYNEQFF
CDR3 DNA: TGCGCCAGCAGCGCGGGACTAGCGGACTACAATGAGCAGTTCTTC

V gene: TRBV24-1
J gene: TRBJ2-3
D gene: TRBD2
clone size: once
CDR3 protein: CATRSSGRGTDTQYF
CDR3 DNA: TGTGCCACCAGATCCAGCGGGAGGGGCACAGATACGCAGTATTTT

V gene: TRBV10-3
J gene: TRBJ1-1
D gene: TRBD1
clone size: -
CDR3 protein: CAIAHGTGNTEAFF
CDR3 DNA: TGTGCCATTGCTCACGGGACAGGGAACACTGAAGCTTTCTTT

V gene: TRBV7-2
J gene: TRBJ2-7
D gene: TRBD2
clone size: -
CDR3 protein: CASSLARGVPYEQYF
CDR3 DNA: TGTGCCAGCAGCTTAGCGCGGGGGGTGCCCTACGAGCAGTACTTC

V gene: TRBV30
J gene: TRBJ1-3
D gene: -
clone size: -
CDR3 protein: CAWSVTGSGNTIYF
CDR3 DNA: TGTGCCTGGAGTGTAACGGGGTCTGGAAACACCATATATTTT

V gene: TRBV7-9
J gene: TRBJ2-3
D gene: TRBD2
clone size: many
CDR3 protein: CASRIAGDWSDTQYF
CDR3 DNA: TGTGCCAGCAGGATAGCGGGAGATTGGTCAGATACGCAGTATTTT

V gene: TRBV19
J gene: TRBJ1-2
D gene: -
clone size: -
CDR3 protein: CASSANRAGGYTF
CDR3 DNA: TGTGCCAGTAGTGCCAACAGGGCTGGAGGCTACACCTTC

V gene: TRBV9
J gene: TRBJ1-1
D gene: -
clone size: -
CDR3 protein: CASSVAPDGEAFF
CDR3 DNA: TGTGCCAGCAGCGTAGCCCCTGATGGCGAAGCTTTCTTT

V gene: TRBV24-1
J gene: TRBJ2-3
D gene: -
clone size: -
CDR3 protein: CATSDRSTDTQYF
CDR3 DNA: TGTGCCACCAGTGATCGTAGCACAGATACGCAGTATTTT

V gene: TRBV7-9
J gene: TRBJ1-6
D gene: -
clone size: -
CDR3 protein: CASSLGDSYNSPLHF
CDR3 DNA: TGTGCCAGCAGCTTGGGGGACTCTTATAATTCACCCCTCCACTTT

V gene: TRBV5-6
J gene: TRBJ2-7
D gene: TRBD2
clone size: -
CDR3 protein: CASSLLAGDKYEQYF
CDR3 DNA: TGTGCCAGCAGCTTGTTAGCGGGAGATAAGTACGAGCAGTACTTC

V gene: TRBV6-5
J gene: TRBJ1-2
D gene: TRBD1
clone size: once
CDR3 protein: CASRAGGNYGYTF
CDR3 DNA: TGTGCCAGCAGGGCAGGGGGGAACTATGGCTACACCTTC